The next 24 T cell receptor beta chains were all read from a single sample in a study of blood T cell repertoires in COVID-19. Sequencing was performed with immunoSEQ multiplex PCR; in TCRdb, only in-frame clones are kept and a portion is missing. The sample shows about 150,000 clones, roughly 88% of them seen only once. The sample taken for sequencing was peripheral blood. These receptors originate from a woman aged 55-70 years with acute or convalescent COVID-19.

This clone was recorded only once. One junction end does not reproduce the germline sequence, and a read error may be involved. This sequence joins TRBV6-1 and TRBJ1-6; D unclear. The CDR3 runs to 15 residues. CDR1 MNHNS and CDR2 SASEGT come from the germline V gene. DNA for the CDR3: TGTGCCAGCAATGAAGGGTCCACAAATAATTCACCCCTCCACTTT. Translating gives CASNEGSTNNSPLHF.

This clone was counted once. The genes are TRBV28 and TRBJ1-4; D gene ambiguous. Germline loops: CDR1 MDHEN, CDR2 SYDVKM. Trimming left V 8 bases short and J 0 bases short, with 13 bases between. The CDR3 loop spans 15 amino acids. The CDR3 bases are TGTGCCAGCCATCCCGCGGTTGCAACTAATGAAAAACTGTTTTTT. Amino acid sequence: CASHPAVATNEKLFF.

CDR3 DNA sequence: TGCGCCAGCAGAGATAACAGGGAGGGAAGATCCGAGCAGTACTTC. As protein: CASRDNREGRSEQYF. The V call is TRBV10-2, the J call TRBJ2-7, with D possibly TRBD2 on 7 matching bases. The ends were cut back, 6 bases at V and 6 bases at J, with 21 bases in the middle. Germline CDR1 WSHSY, CDR2 SAAADI. The CDR3 covers 15 residues.

The CDR3 is CASSQDSDRQETQYF. CDR3 bases: TGCGCCAGCAGCCAAGATTCCGACAGGCAAGAGACCCAGTACTTC. The chain has TRBV4-1 and TRBJ2-5; maybe TRBD1 (6 bases). Looked up from germline, CDR1 is MGHRA and CDR2 is YSYEKL. CDR3 length equals 15 residues. The ends were cut back, 0 bases at V and 2 bases at J, with 10 bases in the middle.

The rearrangement joins TRBV9 to TRBJ2-3, with TRBD2 matching over 7 bases. The germline V gene has CDR1 SGDLS and CDR2 YYNGEE. J gave up 2 bases and V 3 bases, and 9 bases lay outside the gene matches. The CDR3 is 16 amino acids. CDR3 region: CASSGGGATYTDTQYF. The DNA for the CDR3 is TGTGCCAGCAGCGGCGGGGGAGCCACCTACACAGATACGCAGTATTTT. Variable domain in full (rest from reference TRBV9 and TRBJ2-3): DSGVTQTPKHLITATGQRVTLRCSPRSGDLSVYWYQQSLDQGLQFLIQYYNGEERAKGNILERFSAQQFPDLHSELNLSSLELGDSALYFCASSGGGATYTDTQYFGPGTRLTVL.

The chain links TRBV6-5 to TRBJ2-1; 12 bases are shared with TRBD2. The CDR3 totals 15 residues. Germline CDR1 and CDR2: MNHEY and SVGAGI. With V trimmed by 5 bases and J by 5 bases, 4 bases remained unmatched. CDR3: CASSPRTSGDNEQFF. Written as DNA, the CDR3 is TGTGCCAGCAGTCCCCGGACTAGCGGGGACAATGAGCAGTTCTTC.

V gene TRBV4-3 combines with J gene TRBJ2-3; 12 bases are a match to TRBD2. There are 19 residues in the CDR3. Germline CDR1 and CDR2: LGHNA and YSLEER. V trimming: 4 bases; J trimming: 0 bases; junction bases outside the gene matches: 11. The CDR3 nucleotides read TGCGCCAGCAGCCCCCGTGCTAGCGGGGGGGCCAGGAGCACAGATACGCAGTATTTT. Translating gives CASSPRASGGARSTDTQYF.

The chain joins TRBV5-8 to TRBJ1-4; D not certain. The CDR3 is made up of 11 amino acids. The germline gives CDR1 SGHTS, CDR2 YDEGEE. V was cut by 7 bases and J by 6 bases, with 7 bases left in between. The CDR3 sequence: CASSGDEKLFF. In DNA, the CDR3 is TGTGCCAGCTCTGGAGATGAAAAACTGTTTTTT.

The V call is TRBV7-2, the J call TRBJ1-1; D is unclear. V lost 2 bases to trimming and J lost 7 bases, with 20 bases between them. Germline V gene data show CDR1 as SGHTA and CDR2 as FQGNSA. The CDR3 is made up of 16 amino acids. The CDR3 DNA reads as TGTGCCAGCAGCTTAATCGCCCGGGGAGGTCAGTTTGAAGCTTTCTTT. It specifies CASSLIARGGQFEAFF. Based on the CDR3 plus reference TRBV7-2 and TRBJ1-1, the full variable domain is GAGVSQSPSNKVTEKGKDVELRCDPISGHTALYWYRQSLGQGLEFLIYFQGNSAPDKSGLPSDRFSAERTGGSVSTLTIQRTQQEDSAVYLCASSLIARGGQFEAFFGQGTRLTVV.

V gene TRBV27 combines with J gene TRBJ2-4, with D perhaps matching TRBD2 (7 bases). The V gene's germline CDR1 is MNHEY and CDR2 SMNVEV (reference sequence). V lost 5 bases, J lost 0 bases, and 20 bases lay in between. The CDR3 is 18 residues long. The DNA for the CDR3 is TGTGCCAGCAGTCGCTTTGGGGGAGGGGGAATAGCCAAAAACATTCAGTACTTC. Translating it yields CASSRFGGGGIAKNIQYF.

This chain links TRBV5-1 with TRBJ1-6; 9 bases map to TRBD1. Germline V lookup: CDR1 SGHRS, CDR2 YFSETQ. With V trimmed by 4 bases and J by 5 bases, 4 bases remained unmatched. This CDR3 spans 15 amino acids. Here the CDR3 reads CASSMTGGDNSPLHF. The CDR3, as DNA: TGCGCCAGCAGCATGACAGGGGGGGATAATTCACCCCTCCACTTT. The full variable domain, in which reference TRBV5-1 and TRBJ1-6 provide the parts outside the CDR3, is KAGVTQTPRYLIKTRGQQVTLSCSPISGHRSVSWYQQTPGQGLQFLFEYFSETQRNKGNFPGRFSGRQFSNSRSEMNVSTLELGDSALYLCASSMTGGDNSPLHFGNGTRLTVT.

V and J are TRBV7-6 and TRBJ2-3; 9 bases match TRBD2. The ends lost 3 bases at V and 7 bases at J; junction bases unmatched: 5. Germline V gene data show CDR1 as SGHVS and CDR2 as FNYEAQ. The CDR3 runs to 14 residues. CDR3 loop: CASSFAGLANTQYF. The CDR3 DNA reads TGTGCCAGCAGCTTTGCGGGACTAGCAAATACGCAGTATTTT.

This rearrangement joins TRBV5-1 to TRBJ1-1; a weak D match, TRBD1 (5 bases). Looked up from germline, CDR1 is SGHRS and CDR2 is YFSETQ. The CDR3 totals 15 residues. V was shortened by 4 bases and J by 6 bases, with 19 bases between the two germline ends. The CDR3, as DNA: TGCGCCAGCAGCAACACACCGGGCAGGGCGGCTGAAGCTTTCTTT. It encodes CASSNTPGRAAEAFF.

V usage is TRBV6-1 and J usage is TRBJ1-4, with a tentative D call TRBD1 (5 bases). Trimming pared 2 bases from V and 0 bases from J, leaving 10 bases between. Germline V CDR1 and CDR2: MNHNS, SASEGT. CDR3 size: 16 residues. CDR3: CASSEWGGATNEKLFF. CDR3 sequence (DNA): TGTGCCAGCAGTGAATGGGGCGGAGCAACTAATGAAAAACTGTTTTTT.

The chain recombines TRBV4-2 with TRBJ1-4; D perhaps matches TRBD1 (6 bases). CDR3 length equals 17 residues. Trimming removed 1 base from V and 0 bases from J, with 12 bases in between. The germline CDR1 and CDR2 sequences are LGHNA and YNFKEQ. CDR3 nucleotide sequence: TGTGCCAGCAGCCAAGGGTTTCAGGGGACAACTAATGAAAAACTGTTTTTT. Protein product: CASSQGFQGTTNEKLFF.

The chain carries TRBV9 and TRBJ1-3, with TRBD1 matching 8 bases. With V trimmed by 0 bases and J by 0 bases, 8 bases remained unmatched. In germline, CDR1 is SGDLS, CDR2 YYNGEE. This CDR3 is built from 18 residues. CDR3 bases: TGTGCCAGCAGCGTAGGGTGGGGACAGGCCTTCTCTGGAAACACCATATATTTT. It encodes CASSVGWGQAFSGNTIYF.

The chain has TRBV27 and TRBJ2-3; 10 bases agree with TRBD2. The CDR3 is 18 residues long. Germline V CDR1 and CDR2: MNHEY, SMNVEV (reference sequence). J lost 0 bases, V lost 8 bases, and 14 bases had no gene match. The CDR3 loop reads CASSPGFIAGGSTDTQYF. In DNA, the CDR3 is TGTGCCAGCTCACCGGGGTTTATAGCGGGGGGCAGCACAGATACGCAGTATTTT.

This chain joins TRBV28 and TRBJ1-5; TRBD1 is a possible D gene (6 bases). Germline CDR1 is MDHEN and CDR2 is SYDVKM. CDR3 length equals 14 residues. V was pared by 5 bases and J by 3 bases, with 11 bases between. This CDR3 is CASSPQGYNQPQHF. The DNA for the CDR3 is TGTGCCAGCAGTCCCCAGGGGTACAATCAGCCCCAGCATTTT.

The rearrangement joins TRBV3-1 (or the pseudogene TRBV3-2) to TRBJ1-4; 8 nucleotides agree with TRBD1. V was pared by 1 base and J by 5 bases, with 3 bases of the junction left unmatched. The CDR3 contains 15 residues. The germline V gene has CDR1 LGHDT and CDR2 YNNKEL (reference sequence). CDR3 bases: TGTGCCAGCAGCCAAGGACAGGGGTGGAATGAAAAACTGTTTTTT. It encodes CASSQGQGWNEKLFF.

The V and J genes are TRBV28 and TRBJ1-1; 11 bases agree with TRBD1. The germline CDR1 and CDR2 sequences are MDHEN and SYDVKM. CDR3 length: 17 residues. The V segment lost 1 base and the J segment 3 bases; nucleotides outside the gene matches: 7. CDR3 bases: TGTGCCAGCAGTTTATCTGACGGGACAGGGGGGGACACTGAAGCTTTCTTT. Its translation: CASSLSDGTGGDTEAFF.

The genes are TRBV5-1 and TRBJ2-5; a possible D gene is TRBD2 (6 bases). This CDR3 has 13 amino acids. Per germline, CDR1 SGHRS and CDR2 YFSETQ. V lost 3 bases to trimming and J lost 3 bases, with 9 bases between them. The CDR3 reads CASSSLAEETQYF. The CDR3 DNA follows: TGCGCCAGCAGCTCGTTAGCGGAAGAGACCCAGTACTTC.

The V call is TRBV7-8, the J call TRBJ2-5, with 9 bases aligning to TRBD1. The CDR3 extends over 13 amino acids. V was clipped by 5 bases and J by 9 bases; unmatched bases: 7. The germline V gene has CDR1 SGHVS and CDR2 FQNEAQ. The CDR3 DNA reads TGTGCCAGCAGCCGGGGACAGGGAAGTCCCCAGTACTTC. It codes for CASSRGQGSPQYF.

This clone was counted a few times. V gene TRBV5-1 combines with J gene TRBJ2-7; tentatively, D is TRBD2 (6 bases). V lost 4 bases, J lost 3 bases, and 8 bases lay in between. CDR1 is SGHRS and CDR2 is YFSETQ in the germline V gene. This CDR3 spans 12 amino acids. In DNA form, the CDR3 reads TGCGCCAGCAGCCCAGCGGGCTACGAGCAGTACTTC. Its protein product is CASSPAGYEQYF.

The genes are TRBV19 and TRBJ1-2, with D maybe TRBD1 (5 bases). Between the trimmed V and J ends, which lost 3 bases and 4 bases, there was a span of 18 bases. Germline lookup yields CDR1 LNHDA and CDR2 SQIVND (reference sequence). The CDR3 sequence is 16 residues long. Written as DNA, the CDR3 is TGTGCCAGTAGTATGAAAGGGGCTTTCGGGGGCTATGGCTACACCTTC. This encodes CASSMKGAFGGYGYTF. Full variable domain (outside the CDR3, taken from reference TRBV19 and TRBJ1-2): DGGITQSPKYLFRKEGQNVTLSCEQNLNHDAMYWYRQDPGQGLRLIYYSQIVNDFQKGDIAEGYSVSREKKESFPLTVTSAQKNPTAFYLCASSMKGAFGGYGYTFGSGTRLTVV.